One sample yielded the 10 T cell receptor beta chains listed below, sequenced in a study of T cells in Graves' hyperthyroidism and ophthalmopathy. Authors of the study amplified TCR beta CDR3 regions from RNA transcripts. With the HTBI primer set, the TCR CDR3 went through a first round of RT-PCR. TCRdb re-analysed the multiplex PCR reads in MiXCR, keeping a single row per CDR3 protein. The sample has hundreds of thousands of distinct CDR3 sequences; around 45% are singletons. Sequenced sample: peripheral blood or thyroid tissue (not recorded which). The origin of the receptors is a woman aged 18-35 years with Graves' hyperthyroidism.

This clonotype showed up just a few times. CDR3 coding DNA: TGCAGCGCCCAACCAGGGTTCTCCTACGAGCAGTACTTC. As protein: CSAQPGFSYEQYF. This chain uses TRBV29-1 with TRBJ2-7, with a weak D call TRBD1 (5 bases). Looked up from germline, CDR1 is SQVTM and CDR2 is ANQGSEA. Trimming took off 7 bases at V and 0 bases at J, with 13 bases between the two ends. The CDR3 is made up of 13 amino acids.

This clonotype was counted many times. The chain recombines TRBV2 with TRBJ2-7; D may be TRBD1 or TRBD2 (5 bases each). The CDR3 runs to 14 residues. Trimming took off 0 bases at V and 4 bases at J, with 10 bases between the two ends. Germline CDR1 and CDR2: SNHLY and FYNNEI. The CDR3: CASSEAGRHYEQYF. As DNA, the CDR3 is TGTGCCAGCAGTGAAGCGGGACGACATTACGAGCAGTACTTC. The full variable domain, its missing parts supplied by reference TRBV2 and TRBJ2-7, is EPEVTQTPSHQVTQMGQEVILRCVPISNHLYFYWYRQILGQKVEFLVSFYNNEISEKSEIFDDQFSVERPDGSNFTLKIRSTKLEDSAMYFCASSEAGRHYEQYFGPGTRLTVT.

This chain uses TRBV25-1 with TRBJ1-2; D remains unclear. CDR1 and CDR2 (germline): MGHDK, SYGVNS. Trimming took off 4 bases at V and 10 bases at J, with 16 bases between the two ends. The CDR3 extends over 13 amino acids. The DNA for the CDR3 is TGTGCCAGCAGTGCTAGCCGGTCACGGGACTACACCTTC. Amino acids: CASSASRSRDYTF.

The chain recombines TRBV15 with TRBJ2-5; 13 bases map to TRBD2. Looked up from germline, CDR1 is LNHNV and CDR2 is YYDKDF (reference sequence). Trimming at V came to 1 base and at J to 5 bases, leaving 1 base not matched to a gene. CDR3 size: 15 residues. The CDR3 DNA reads TGTGCCACCAGCAGAGGGACTAGCGGGAGTGAGACCCAGTACTTC. Protein sequence: CATSRGTSGSETQYF.

This clonotype was seen a handful of times. The chain carries TRBV6-1 and TRBJ2-7; D not resolved. The CDR3 is made up of 12 amino acids. Germline V gene sequence: CDR1 MNHNS, CDR2 SASEGT. With 5 bases removed from V and 3 bases from J, the gap between germline ends came to 8 bases. The CDR3: CASSRFYYEQYF. The CDR3 nucleotides are TGTGCCAGCAGTCGATTCTACTACGAGCAGTACTTC.

The chain carries TRBV18 and TRBJ2-5; 12 positions match TRBD2. In germline, CDR1 is KGHSH, CDR2 LQKENI. The V gene end was trimmed by 3 bases and the J gene end by 4 bases; junction bases not matched to a gene: 6. The CDR3 is 16 amino acids. The CDR3 loop reads CASSPTSGSQRETQYF. Written as DNA, the CDR3 is TGTGCCAGCTCACCGACTAGCGGGAGTCAGAGAGAGACCCAGTACTTC.

The chain recombines TRBV24-1 with TRBJ2-7; 8 nucleotides match TRBD2. Germline trimming cut 4 bases from V and 1 base from J; bases unmatched to any gene: 11. The CDR3 is made up of 17 amino acids. Looked up from germline, CDR1 is KGHDR and CDR2 is SFDVKD. CDR3 residues: CATSEGRGEGTSYEQYF. The CDR3 DNA reads TGTGCCACCAGTGAGGGGCGGGGGGAGGGCACTTCCTACGAGCAGTACTTC.

The table lists this clonotype with a few counts. The chain is built from TRBV24-1 and TRBJ1-2; 10 positions agree with TRBD1. The germline V gene has CDR1 KGHDR and CDR2 SFDVKD. This CDR3 is built from 16 residues. The V segment lost 4 bases and the J segment 6 bases; nucleotides outside the gene matches: 10. The CDR3 coding sequence is TGTGCCACCAGTGACCCCGGGACAGGGGTAGACGATGGCTACACCTTC. This encodes CATSDPGTGVDDGYTF.

The rearrangement uses TRBV20-1 and TRBJ1-1, with D hard to call. Germline V gene lookup returns CDR1 DFQATT and CDR2 SNEGSKA (reference sequence). V shed 3 bases and J shed 6 bases, with 8 bases lying between them. The CDR3 runs to 11 residues. Here the CDR3 reads CSARGLAEAFF. The CDR3 DNA is TGCAGTGCTAGGGGGTTGGCTGAAGCTTTCTTT.

This clonotype has more than one count but fewer than ten. This chain uses TRBV20-1 with TRBJ1-1, with D unresolved. CDR1 is DFQATT, CDR2 SNEGSKA, per germline (reference sequence). The CDR3 runs to 13 residues. The V end lost 5 bases, the J end lost 0 bases, and 10 bases lay between the germline ends. The CDR3: CSAPVYMNTEAFF. The CDR3 DNA follows: TGCAGTGCTCCCGTTTACATGAACACTGAAGCTTTCTTT.